These T cell receptor beta chains were read from a single sample in a study of cytomegalovirus exposure and HLA in healthy donors. Here immunoSEQ multiplex PCR was the method, and the copy in TCRdb shows in-frame clones only, minus some. This repertoire includes 50,000 to 80,000 clones. What was sequenced was PBMCs. These TCRs come from a woman aged 18-29 years in good health and CMV-seronegative. Each CDR3 is given without its conserved first and last residue. The D gene is left open where the match is weak.

TRBV2,TRBJ2-3,TRBD2,ASTGEGDYTDTQY
TRBV6-5,TRBJ1-1,.,ASRSGLNTEAF
TRBV5-1,TRBJ2-7,TRBD1,ASRPTGTGVDEQY
TRBV5-4,TRBJ2-3,TRBD2,ASSRTSGTDTQY
TRBV2,TRBJ2-5,.,ASTRGETQY
TRBV13,TRBJ2-3,TRBD2,ASCELAGRGITDTQY
TRBV4-1,TRBJ2-7,.,ASSQFDGVVEQY
TRBV9,TRBJ2-2,.,ASSVTAGNTGELF
TRBV6-6,TRBJ1-2,.,ASSSSATGYGYT
TRBV5-1,TRBJ2-7,.,ASRDRVSTYEQY
TRBV29-1,TRBJ1-2,TRBD1,SVDISGTGDYGYT
TRBV18,TRBJ2-1,.,ASSPGLTGNEQF
TRBV6-5,TRBJ1-5,.,ASRTGGGANQPQH
TRBV5-1,TRBJ2-3,.,ASSLAGTDTQY
TRBV6-5,TRBJ1-1,.,ASRGLNTEAF
TRBV27,TRBJ2-7,TRBD1,ASSLSGQGSYEQY
TRBV18,TRBJ2-7,TRBD1,ASSPLGTGASYEQY
TRBV19,TRBJ1-5,.,ASSIDRFQPQH
TRBV30,TRBJ1-2,.,AWTLTGTIYGYT
TRBV29-1,TRBJ1-1,.,SVRGLRGGTETF
TRBV5-1,TRBJ2-1,TRBD2,ASSPGELADRDNEQF
TRBV5-6,TRBJ1-1,TRBD1,ASSPSVTGDAF
TRBV29-1,TRBJ2-5,.,SVRGETQY
TRBV6-4,TRBJ2-6,.,ASSGGSGANVLT
TRBV20-1,TRBJ2-7,.,SAPVGYEQY
TRBV9,TRBJ2-2,.,ASSARQLPAGELF
TRBV6-5,TRBJ1-1,.,ATRTEAF
TRBV4-1,TRBJ2-5,.,ASSRSGETQY
TRBV7-9,TRBJ2-7,.,ASSVRNGFPYEQY
TRBV2,TRBJ2-7,.,ASSGGGHEQY
TRBV28,TRBJ2-1,TRBD2,ASSPQAGVSNEQF
TRBV5-4,TRBJ1-2,TRBD1,ASSLNRGGYGYT
TRBV4-1,TRBJ2-3,TRBD2,ASSQEFWAGGPKDTQY
TRBV4-1,TRBJ2-2,TRBD1,ASSQGFRGRDGELF
TRBV6-1,TRBJ2-1,TRBD2,ASSRTSGSDNEQF
TRBV6-1,TRBJ2-5,.,ASSEGVSLVETQY
TRBV15,TRBJ2-5,.,ATRFVELKTQY
TRBV30,TRBJ2-7,TRBD1,AWDLVQGAGEQY
TRBV6-5,TRBJ1-1,TRBD1,ASSQDRGRTEAF
TRBV14,TRBJ1-2,TRBD1,ASSQDQTGVYGYT
TRBV6-6,TRBJ1-2,.,ASSYGLGSYGYT
TRBV10-3,TRBJ2-2,TRBD2,AISDGLAGVDTGELF
TRBV19,TRBJ1-5,TRBD1,ASSIRDRANQPQH
TRBV29-1,TRBJ1-2,.,SVFTSEDYGYT
TRBV6-5,TRBJ2-6,.,ASKGVGGANVLT
TRBV6-1,TRBJ2-3,.,ASSDRGDTDTQY
TRBV6-6,TRBJ2-2,.,ASAQGWALTGELF
TRBV5-6,TRBJ2-7,TRBD1,ASSFGVPGTGSYEQY
TRBV5-1,TRBJ1-4,TRBD1,ASSPPGTGFDGGKLF
TRBV12-5,TRBJ2-7,.,ASGLGSAYEQY
TRBV27,TRBJ1-2,TRBD1,ASSQTGINYGYT
TRBV27,TRBJ2-5,.,ASSTDSRGTQY
TRBV7-7,TRBJ1-4,TRBD1,ASGDSNEKLF
TRBV6-1,TRBJ2-1,TRBD1,ASSEDPRTGSYNEQF
TRBV5-3,TRBJ2-4,.,ARSFRELAKNIQY
TRBV25-1,TRBJ2-5,.,ASTTLRGRGIQETQY
TRBV4-1,TRBJ1-1,TRBD1,ASSQNRGSSEAF
TRBV7-9,TRBJ2-7,.,ASSLRVDEQY
TRBV27,TRBJ1-1,TRBD1,ASRSQGVNTEAF